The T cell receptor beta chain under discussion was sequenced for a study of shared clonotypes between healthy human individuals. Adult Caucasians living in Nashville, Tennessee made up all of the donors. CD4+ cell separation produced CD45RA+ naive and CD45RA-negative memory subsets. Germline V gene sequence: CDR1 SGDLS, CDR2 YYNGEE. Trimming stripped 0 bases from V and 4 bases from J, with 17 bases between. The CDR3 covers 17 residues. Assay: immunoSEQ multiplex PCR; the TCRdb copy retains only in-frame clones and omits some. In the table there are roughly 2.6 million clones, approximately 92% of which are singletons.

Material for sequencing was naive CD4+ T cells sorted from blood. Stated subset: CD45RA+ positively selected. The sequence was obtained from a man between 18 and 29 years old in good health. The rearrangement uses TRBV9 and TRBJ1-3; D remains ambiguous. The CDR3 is CASSVVGRSLAGNTIYF. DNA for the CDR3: TGTGCCAGCAGCGTAGTCGGCCGGAGTCTAGCGGGAAACACCATATATTTT.